This T cell receptor beta chain was identified during a study of cytomegalovirus exposure and HLA in healthy donors. The CDR3 totals 15 residues. The V end was cut by 4 bases, the J end by 9 bases, with 19 bases between. Germline lookup yields CDR1 KGHSH and CDR2 LQKENI. PCR primers comprised 60 Vbeta and 13 Jbeta primers. Libraries were prepared by immunoSEQ multiplex PCR; TCRdb keeps only in-frame clonotypes and omits some of them. In all, the sample yields tens of thousands of clones. This chain joins TRBV18 and TRBJ2-1; TRBD1 might be the D (6 bases). This sequence was found in a man aged 45-60 years in good health and CMV-seronegative. The sample comprised PBMCs. CDR3 nucleotide sequence: TGTGCCAGCTCACAGACGACAGGCGGCAAGTCTGAGCAGTTCTTC. This translates into CASSQTTGGKSEQFF.